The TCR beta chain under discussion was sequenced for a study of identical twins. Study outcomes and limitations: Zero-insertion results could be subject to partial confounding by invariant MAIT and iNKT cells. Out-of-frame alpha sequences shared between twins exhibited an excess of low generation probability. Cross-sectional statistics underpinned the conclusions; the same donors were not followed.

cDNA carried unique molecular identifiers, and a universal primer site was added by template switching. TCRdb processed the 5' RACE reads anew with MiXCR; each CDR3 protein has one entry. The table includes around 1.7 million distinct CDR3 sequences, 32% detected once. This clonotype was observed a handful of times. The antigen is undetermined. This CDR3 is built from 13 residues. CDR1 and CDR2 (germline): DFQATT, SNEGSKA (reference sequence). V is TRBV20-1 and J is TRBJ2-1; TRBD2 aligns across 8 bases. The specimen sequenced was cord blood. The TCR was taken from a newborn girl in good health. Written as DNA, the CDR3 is TGCAGCGGTAAGCGGGAGCACCACGATGAGCAGTTCTTC. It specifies CSGKREHHDEQFF.